This note documents a single T cell receptor (beta chain) sequence. The target antigen is unknown. Germline values: CDR1 SGHAT, CDR2 FQNNGV. Trimming removed 3 bases at V and 2 bases at J, with 17 bases between. The CDR3 consists of 16 residues. The data belong to a study of blood T cells in healthy people across ages. Points from the study as a whole: Both higher diversity and more naive CD4+ cells marked long-lived donors when set against aged donors.

Primers used in a second PCR of roughly 6 to 12 cycles were a sample-barcoded 5' primer and a J-beta primer mix. In TCRdb, the 5' RACE reads were re-called with MiXCR into one record per CDR3 protein. The data hold almost 800,000 distinct CDR3 sequences, with 58% observed a single time. J is TRBJ2-7 and V is TRBV11-2; a possible D gene is TRBD1 (6 bases). The receptor was isolated from a young man in good health. Specimen: blood. Written as DNA, the CDR3 is TGTGCCAGCAGCTTTGTAGGACAGCTGGATACCTACGAGCAGTACTTC. As protein: CASSFVGQLDTYEQYF.